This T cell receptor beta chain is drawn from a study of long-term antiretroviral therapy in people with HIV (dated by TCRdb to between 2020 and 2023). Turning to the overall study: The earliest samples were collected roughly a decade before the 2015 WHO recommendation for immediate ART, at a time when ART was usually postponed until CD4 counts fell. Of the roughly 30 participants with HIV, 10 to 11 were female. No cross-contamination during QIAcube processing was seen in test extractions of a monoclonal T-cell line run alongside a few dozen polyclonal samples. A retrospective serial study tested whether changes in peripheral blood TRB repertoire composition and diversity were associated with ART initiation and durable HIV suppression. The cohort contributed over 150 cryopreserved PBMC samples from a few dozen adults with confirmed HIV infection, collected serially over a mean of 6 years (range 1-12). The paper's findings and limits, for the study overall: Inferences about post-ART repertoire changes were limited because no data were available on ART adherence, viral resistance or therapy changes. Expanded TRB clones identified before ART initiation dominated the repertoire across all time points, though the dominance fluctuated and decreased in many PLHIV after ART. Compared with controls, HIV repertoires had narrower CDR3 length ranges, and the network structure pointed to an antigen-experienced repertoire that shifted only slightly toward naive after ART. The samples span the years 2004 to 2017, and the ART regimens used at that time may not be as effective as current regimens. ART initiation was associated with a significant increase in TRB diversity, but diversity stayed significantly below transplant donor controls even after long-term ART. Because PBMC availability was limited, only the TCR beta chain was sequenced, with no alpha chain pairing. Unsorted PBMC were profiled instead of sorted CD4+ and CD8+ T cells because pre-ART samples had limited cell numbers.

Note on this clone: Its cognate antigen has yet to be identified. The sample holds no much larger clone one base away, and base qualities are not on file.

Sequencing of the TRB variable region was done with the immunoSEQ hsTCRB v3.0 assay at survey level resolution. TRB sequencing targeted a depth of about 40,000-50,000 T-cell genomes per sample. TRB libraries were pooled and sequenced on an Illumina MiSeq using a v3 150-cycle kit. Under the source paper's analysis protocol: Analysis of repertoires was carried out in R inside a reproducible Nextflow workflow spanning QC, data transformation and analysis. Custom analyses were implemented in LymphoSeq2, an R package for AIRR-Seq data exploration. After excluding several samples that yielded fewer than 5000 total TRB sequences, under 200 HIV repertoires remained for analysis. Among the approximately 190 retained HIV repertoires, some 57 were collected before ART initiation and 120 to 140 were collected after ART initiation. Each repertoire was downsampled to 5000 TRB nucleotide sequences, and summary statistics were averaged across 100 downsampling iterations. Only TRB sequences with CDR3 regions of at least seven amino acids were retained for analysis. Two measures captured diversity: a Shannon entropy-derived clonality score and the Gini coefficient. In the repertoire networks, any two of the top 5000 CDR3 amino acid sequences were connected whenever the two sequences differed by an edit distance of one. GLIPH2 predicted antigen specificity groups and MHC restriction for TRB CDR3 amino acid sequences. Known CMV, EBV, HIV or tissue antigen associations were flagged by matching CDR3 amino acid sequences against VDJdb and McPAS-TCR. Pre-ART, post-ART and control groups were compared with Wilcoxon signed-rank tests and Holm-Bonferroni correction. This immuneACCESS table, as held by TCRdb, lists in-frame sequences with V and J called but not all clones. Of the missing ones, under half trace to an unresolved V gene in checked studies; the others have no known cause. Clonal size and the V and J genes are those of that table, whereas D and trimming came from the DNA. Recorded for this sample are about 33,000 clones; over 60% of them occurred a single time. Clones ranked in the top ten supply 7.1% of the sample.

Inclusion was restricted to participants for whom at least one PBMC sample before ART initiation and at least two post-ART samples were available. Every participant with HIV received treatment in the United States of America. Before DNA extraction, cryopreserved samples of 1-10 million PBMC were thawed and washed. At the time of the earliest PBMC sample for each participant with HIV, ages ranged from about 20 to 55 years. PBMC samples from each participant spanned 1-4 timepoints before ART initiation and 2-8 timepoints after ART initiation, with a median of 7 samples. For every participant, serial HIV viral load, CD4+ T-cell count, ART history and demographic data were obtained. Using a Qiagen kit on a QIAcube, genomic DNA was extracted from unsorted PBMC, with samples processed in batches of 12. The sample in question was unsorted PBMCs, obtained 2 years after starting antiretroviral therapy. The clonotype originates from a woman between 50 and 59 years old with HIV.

The sequenced DNA is TGCAGCGTTGCCGCTAGCGGGGGGCAAGAGACCCAGTACTTC. Its coded protein is CSVAASGGQETQYF. Recombination linked TRBV29-1 to TRBJ2-5; TRBD2 lines up with 11 middle nucleotides. CDR1 SQVTM and CDR2 ANQGSEA are derived from the germline V gene. V loses 4 bases at its end and J loses 2 bases; junction bases beyond the gene matches: 3. From cysteine to phenylalanine, the CDR3 is 14 amino acids long. Only CDR3 DNA is held: 42 bases, read in frame from base 1. The reference TRBV29-1 and TRBJ2-5 proteins fill in what lies around the CDR3, so the full variable domain reads SAVISQKPSRDICQRGTSLTIQCQVDSQVTMMFWYRQQPGQSLTLIATANQGSEATYESGFVIDKFPISRPNLTFSTLTVSNMSPEDSSIYLCSVAASGGQETQYFGPGTRLLVL.